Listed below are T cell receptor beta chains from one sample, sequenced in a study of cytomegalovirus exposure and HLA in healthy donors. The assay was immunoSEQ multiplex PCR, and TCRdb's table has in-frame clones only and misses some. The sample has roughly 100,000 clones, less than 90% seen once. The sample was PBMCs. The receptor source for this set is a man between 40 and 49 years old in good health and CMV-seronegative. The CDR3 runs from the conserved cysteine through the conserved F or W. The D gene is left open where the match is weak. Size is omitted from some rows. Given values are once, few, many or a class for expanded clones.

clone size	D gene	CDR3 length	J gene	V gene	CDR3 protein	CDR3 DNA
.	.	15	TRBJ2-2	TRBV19	CASSIMTTNTGELFF	TGTGCCAGTAGTATAATGACAACGAACACCGGGGAGCTGTTTTTT
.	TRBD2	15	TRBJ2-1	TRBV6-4	CASSDEPSGGDEQFF	TGTGCCAGCAGTGACGAGCCTAGCGGGGGCGATGAGCAGTTCTTC
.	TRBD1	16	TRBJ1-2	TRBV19	CASSIEGTGGNDGYTF	TGTGCCAGTAGTATAGAGGGCACAGGGGGCAACGATGGCTACACCTTC
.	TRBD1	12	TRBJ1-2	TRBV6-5	CASSWTGYGYTF	TGTGCCAGCAGCTGGACAGGCTATGGCTACACCTTC
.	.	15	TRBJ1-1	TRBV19	CASSMGRGWNTEAFF	TGTGCCAGTAGTATGGGGAGGGGATGGAACACTGAAGCTTTCTTT
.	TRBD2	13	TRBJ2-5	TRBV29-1	CSGSGGPQETQYF	TGCAGCGGTAGCGGGGGGCCCCAAGAGACCCAGTACTTC
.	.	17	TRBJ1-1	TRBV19	CASRFTDPGRGQTEAFF	TGTGCCAGTAGGTTCACCGACCCCGGCAGGGGTCAGACTGAAGCTTTCTTT
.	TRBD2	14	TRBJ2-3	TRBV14	CASSRRSSGRPWYF	TGTGCCAGCAGCCGCCGGTCTAGCGGGCGCCCCTGGTATTTT
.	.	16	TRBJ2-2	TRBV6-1	CASSGRDTQGTGELFF	TGTGCCAGCAGTGGCCGGGACACCCAGGGGACCGGGGAGCTGTTTTTT
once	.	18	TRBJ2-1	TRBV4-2	CASSQEPDTRVTYNEQFF	TGTGCCAGCAGCCAAGAACCGGATACCAGGGTCACCTACAATGAGCAGTTCTTC
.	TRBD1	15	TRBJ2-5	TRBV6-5	CASRTRDRAGETQYF	TGTGCCAGCAGGACCCGGGACAGGGCAGGGGAGACCCAGTACTTC
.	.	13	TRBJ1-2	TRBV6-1	CASQYQSSYGYTF	TGTGCCAGCCAATACCAGTCTTCTTATGGCTACACCTTC
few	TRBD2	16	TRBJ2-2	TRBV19	CASISLAGGHTGELFF	TGTGCCAGTATCTCACTAGCGGGGGGGCACACCGGGGAGCTGTTTTTT
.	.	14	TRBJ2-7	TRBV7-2	CASSFTSGDYEQYF	TGTGCCAGCAGCTTTACTTCCGGGGACTACGAGCAGTACTTC
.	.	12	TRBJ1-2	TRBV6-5	CASSGRVGGYTF	TGTGCCAGCAGTGGTCGGGTCGGTGGCTACACCTTC
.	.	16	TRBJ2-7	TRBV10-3	CAISESQVVKEGEQYF	TGTGCCATCAGTGAGTCTCAGGTGGTTAAAGAGGGCGAGCAGTACTTC
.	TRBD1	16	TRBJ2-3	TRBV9	CASSVRTGEGGDTQYF	TGTGCCAGCAGCGTACGGACAGGGGAAGGAGGAGATACGCAGTATTTT
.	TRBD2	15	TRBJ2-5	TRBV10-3	CAISGSGGLKETQYF	TGTGCCATCAGTGGTAGCGGGGGCTTAAAAGAGACCCAGTACTTC
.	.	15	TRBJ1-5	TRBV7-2	CASSLVGVGNQPQHF	TGTGCCAGCAGCTTAGTCGGGGTTGGCAATCAGCCCCAGCATTTT
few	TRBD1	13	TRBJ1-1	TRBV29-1	CSTHRGLGEKAFF	TGCAGCACCCACAGGGGGCTGGGAGAGAAAGCTTTCTTT
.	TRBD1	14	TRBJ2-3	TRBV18	CASSRGQGTDTQYF	TGTGCCAGCTCTCGCGGACAGGGCACAGATACGCAGTATTTT
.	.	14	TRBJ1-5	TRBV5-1	CASSMGGEYQPQHF	TGCGCCAGCAGTATGGGGGGGGAGTATCAGCCCCAGCATTTT
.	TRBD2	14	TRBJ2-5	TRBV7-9	CASSRPLAEETQYF	TGTGCCAGCAGCAGGCCACTAGCGGAAGAGACCCAGTACTTC
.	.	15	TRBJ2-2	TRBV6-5	CASSYSRQNTGELFF	TGTGCCAGCAGTTACTCGAGGCAGAACACCGGGGAGCTGTTTTTT
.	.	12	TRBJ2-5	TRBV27	CASSAVGQTQYF	TGTGCCAGCAGTGCGGTAGGCCAGACCCAGTACTTC
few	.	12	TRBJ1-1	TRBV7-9	CASSPSEGEAFF	TGTGCCAGCAGCCCGTCGGAGGGTGAAGCTTTCTTT
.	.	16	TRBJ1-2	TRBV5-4	CASSVDRGAGGYGYTF	TGTGCCAGCAGCGTAGATCGGGGGGCGGGTGGCTATGGCTACACCTTC
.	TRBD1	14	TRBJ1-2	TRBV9	CAGSVVTGGQGYTF	TGTGCCGGCAGCGTCGTCACAGGGGGACAGGGCTACACCTTC
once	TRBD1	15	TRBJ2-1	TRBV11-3	CASSLGQGVYNEQFF	TGTGCCAGCAGTCTGGGACAGGGGGTTTACAATGAGCAGTTCTTC
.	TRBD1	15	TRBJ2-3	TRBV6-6	CASSLGTGGPDTQYF	TGTGCCAGCAGTCTCGGGACAGGGGGCCCAGATACGCAGTATTTT
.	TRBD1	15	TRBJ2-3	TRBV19	CASSLTTGGTDTQYF	TGTGCCAGTAGTCTAACCACAGGGGGGACAGATACGCAGTATTTT
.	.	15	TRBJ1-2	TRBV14	CASSRGQSGDYGYTF	TGTGCCAGCAGCCGTGGACAGTCCGGCGACTATGGCTACACCTTC
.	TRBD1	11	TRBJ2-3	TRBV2	CASSEIGQGYF	TGTGCCAGCAGTGAAATAGGACAGGGGTATTTT
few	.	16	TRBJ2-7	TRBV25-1	CASTERGGTQSYEQYF	TGTGCCAGCACCGAAAGGGGGGGGACACAATCCTACGAGCAGTACTTC
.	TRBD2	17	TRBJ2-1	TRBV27	CASSFGFASGGVNEQFF	TGTGCCAGCAGTTTTGGTTTCGCTAGCGGGGGAGTGAATGAGCAGTTCTTC
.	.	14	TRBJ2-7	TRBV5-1	CASSLGLASGEQYF	TGCGCCAGCAGCTTGGGGCTAGCGTCGGGGGAGCAGTACTTC
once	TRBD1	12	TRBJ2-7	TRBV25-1	CASGTGRREQYF	TGTGCCAGCGGGACAGGGAGGCGGGAGCAGTACTTC
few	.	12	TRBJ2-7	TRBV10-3	CATWEVSYEQYF	TGTGCCACGTGGGAGGTTTCGTACGAGCAGTACTTC
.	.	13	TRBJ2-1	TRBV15	CATSRQTDRPEFF	TGTGCCACCAGCAGGCAGACAGACAGGCCGGAGTTCTTC
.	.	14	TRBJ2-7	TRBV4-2	CASSKSTGTYEQYF	TGTGCCAGCAGCAAATCGACAGGTACTTACGAGCAGTACTTC
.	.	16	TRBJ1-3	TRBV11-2	CASSLWRGASGNTIYF	TGTGCCAGCAGCTTATGGCGGGGGGCGTCCGGAAACACCATATATTTT
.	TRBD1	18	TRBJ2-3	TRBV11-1	CASSFTEGQGALSHTQYF	TGTGCCAGCAGCTTTACCGAAGGACAGGGGGCTTTATCTCATACGCAGTATTTT
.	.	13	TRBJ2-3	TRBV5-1	CASSGLPTDTQYF	TGCGCCAGCAGCGGACTACCGACAGATACGCAGTATTTT
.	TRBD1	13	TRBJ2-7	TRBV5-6	CASTWDRGYEQYF	TGTGCCAGCACGTGGGACAGGGGCTACGAGCAGTACTTC
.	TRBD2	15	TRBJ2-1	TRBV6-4	CASSDVAGGLNEQFF	TGTGCCAGCAGTGATGTAGCGGGGGGGCTTAATGAGCAGTTCTTC
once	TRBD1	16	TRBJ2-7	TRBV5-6	CASSLGTGGASYEQYF	TGTGCCAGCAGCTTAGGCACAGGGGGCGCTTCCTACGAGCAGTACTTC
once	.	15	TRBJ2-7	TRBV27	CASSLSTARSYEQYF	TGTGCCAGCAGTTTATCGACAGCTCGCTCCTACGAGCAGTACTTC
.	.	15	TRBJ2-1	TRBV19	CASSIQGGPYNEQFF	TGTGCCAGTAGTATCCAGGGGGGACCTTACAATGAGCAGTTCTTC
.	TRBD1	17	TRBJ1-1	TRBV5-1	CASSSPPGQIMNTEAFF	TGCGCCAGCAGCTCACCTCCGGGACAGATCATGAACACTGAAGCTTTCTTT
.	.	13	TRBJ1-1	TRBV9	CASSPGQNTEAFF	TGTGCCAGCAGCCCAGGACAAAACACTGAAGCTTTCTTT
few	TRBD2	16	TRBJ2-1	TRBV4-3	CASSQVSGGVVFEQFF	TGCGCCAGCAGCCAAGTCTCGGGGGGAGTAGTATTTGAGCAGTTCTTC